This TCR beta chain is drawn from a study of control samples from healthy donors and cancer patients. V lost 0 bases to trimming and J lost 10 bases, with 16 bases between them. The CDR3 runs 16 residues. In germline, CDR1 is SGHDN, CDR2 FVKESK. Libraries were prepared by immunoSEQ multiplex PCR; TCRdb keeps only in-frame clonotypes and omits some of them. This sample has 130,000 or so clones, with 85% to 90% found just once. The sequence was obtained from a man aged 45-65 years with head and neck cancer. V usage is TRBV14 and J usage is TRBJ1-6; maybe TRBD1 (5 bases). Sample: PBMCs. The CDR3 region has the DNA TGTGCCAGCAGCCAAGATGCCCGGGGGTACGGATCACCCCTCCACTTT. The encoded protein is CASSQDARGYGSPLHF.